This T cell receptor beta chain was captured in a study of immune cell composition in non-small cell lung cancer (dated by TCRdb to about 2017). For context, the study as a whole: Histologic subtype, mainly lung adenocarcinoma or squamous cell carcinoma, was assigned on the basis of H&E together with p63, CK5, Napsin A and TTF-1 immunohistochemistry. A few tumour specimens with TCR-beta data were of rare histological subtypes and were excluded from the subtype comparisons. Supplementary cohort #1 consisted of 10 lung adenocarcinoma cases with paired tumour/lung TCR-beta sequencing and with TIL populations generated to assess tumour reactivity. Using Adaptive Biotechnologies, the researchers ran TCR-beta sequencing on fewer than 40 paired NSCLC tumour and non-adjacent lung specimens, along with around 25 tumour-only specimens.

The CDR3 numbers 14 residues from cysteine through phenylalanine. Only CDR3 DNA is held: 42 bases, read in frame from base 1. Trimming removed 4 bases from V and 6 bases from J, leaving 15 bases between the germline ends. The germline V gene (reference sequence) specifies LNHDA as CDR1 and SQIVND as CDR2. A two-step multiplex PCR was used to amplify TCR-beta CDR3 regions from genomic DNA, and Illumina-compatible adaptors were added in the second step. TCR-beta immunosequencing was carried out on an Illumina platform through the commercial immunoSEQ service. From the authors' description of their analysis: Repertoires were summarised by productive clonality and by Top 10 Clones, defined as the percentage of T-cell templates derived from the ten most frequent sequences. Productive clonality had a range of 0 to 1, where 1 means a monoclonal population. Tumour-associated clones, identified using log10 scatter plots, were defined as sequences that made up at least 0.1% of tumour T-cell templates and were not found in the matched non-adjacent lung. Student's t-tests were used for two-group comparisons, ANOVA for comparisons across stages, and linear regression for relationships, with analyses done in GraphPad Prism7 and R. The table was pulled from immuneACCESS by TCRdb, which kept in-frame rearrangements only. Such tables lose some clones; where checked, under half of the loss comes from unresolved V genes, and the rest has no known cause. V, J and clone size derive from that table, while D and trimming were established from the DNA sequence. This sample holds around 13,000 clones; more than 65% were observed only once. The ten biggest clones cover approximately 14% of the sample.

What the research found in general, with its limitations: The reactivity cohort was only approximately 9 cases, and tumour-reactive clones were not shown to share sequences with the dominant in vivo tumour-associated clones. Nearly half of NSCLC cases had tumour-associated clones >0.5%, found in 33% of adenocarcinomas compared with approximately 77% of squamous carcinomas. In 10 adenocarcinoma cases, maximal tumour-associated clone frequency correlated strongly with TIL tumour reactivity, whereas overall clonality did not. Smoking pack-years did not significantly correlate with tumour TCR-beta clonality. Compared with lung adenocarcinoma tumours, lung squamous cell carcinoma showed significantly higher Top 10 clone scores and productive clonality.

Genomic DNA was extracted with the QIAamp DNA kit from frozen aliquots of unsorted single-cell suspensions. The tumour samples consisted of surgically resected non-small cell lung cancer tissue. Tissues arrived within 2 hours after resection and were immediately processed into single-cell suspensions. Tissue was mechanically dissociated and enzymatically digested with DNase I, collagenase I and hyaluronidase for roughly 28 minutes at 37 °C, then filtered and RBC-lysed. On this clone: Its target antigen remains unknown. The record has no base qualities; no much larger clone is one base away.

Sequencing used lung tumor tissue. This receptor was obtained from a human donor with non-small cell lung cancer. The sequence links TRBV19 to TRBJ1-2; a tentative D call is TRBD1 (6 bases match). The CDR3 region has the sequence CASSKFPGANGYTF. The sequence in DNA is TGTGCCAGTAGTAAGTTCCCAGGGGCGAATGGCTACACCTTC.